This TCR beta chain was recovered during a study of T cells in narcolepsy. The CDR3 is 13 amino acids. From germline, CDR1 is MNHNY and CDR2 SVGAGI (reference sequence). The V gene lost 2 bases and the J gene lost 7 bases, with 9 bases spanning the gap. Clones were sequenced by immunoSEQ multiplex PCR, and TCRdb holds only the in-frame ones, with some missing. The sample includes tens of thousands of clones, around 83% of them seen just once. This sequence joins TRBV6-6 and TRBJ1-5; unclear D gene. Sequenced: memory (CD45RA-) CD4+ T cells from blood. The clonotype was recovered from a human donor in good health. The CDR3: CASSYGRGQPQHF. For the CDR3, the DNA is TGTGCCAGCAGTTACGGGAGAGGCCAGCCCCAGCATTTT.